What follows describes a single TCR beta chain. As yet, its antigen is unknown. The protocol was immunoSEQ multiplex PCR, while the TCRdb copy is restricted to in-frame clones and leaves out a portion. The sample has 10,000 or so clones, roughly 71% seen once; the top ten hold about 8.7%. These data originate in a study of T cell clonotyping in hematopoietic cell transplantation. Study-wide results and limits: Broader posttransplant TCR repertoire diversity was predicted by graft donor and pretransplant recipient Inverse Simpson Index values.

This material consisted of PBMCs, taken 30 days after allogeneic stem cell transplant. The TCR was taken from a female patient in her forties who had an allogeneic stem cell transplant from a related donor, so T cells may come from the graft donor. Some clones in this sample may be carry-over from other donors' samples.

The chain's CDR3 is CAGASGVAYEQYF. The CDR3 DNA follows: TGTGCCGGGGCTAGCGGGGTAGCCTACGAGCAGTACTTC. The chain couples TRBV7-2 to TRBJ2-7, with TRBD2 matching 9 bases. This CDR3 spans 13 amino acids. CDR1 and CDR2 from the germline V gene are SGHTA and FQGNSA. J lost 2 bases, V lost 11 bases, and 7 bases had no gene match.